One sample yielded the 30 T cell receptor beta chains listed below, sequenced in a study of blood T cells in healthy people across ages. A sample-barcoded 5' primer and a J-beta primer mix were used in a second PCR of roughly 7 to 11 cycles. TCRdb passed the 5' RACE reads through MiXCR, listing each CDR3 protein once. In the table there are about 690,000 distinct CDR3 sequences, roughly 41% of which are singletons. The sequencing input was blood. These receptors were collected from a man older than 75 in good health.

This clonotype was detected once. The chain combines TRBV7-9 with TRBJ1-4; D is undetermined. The CDR3 has 16 amino acids. The germline V and J ends were trimmed by 2 bases and 0 bases, with 10 bases remaining between them. The germline gives CDR1 SEHNR, CDR2 FQNEAQ (reference sequence). The CDR3 DNA is TGTGCCAGCAGCTTATTGTACGCTGCAACTAATGAAAAACTGTTTTTT. It codes for CASSLLYAATNEKLFF.

The V gene is TRBV20-1, the J gene TRBJ2-1; TRBD2 matches at 9 bases. Trimming took 3 bases from V and 10 from J; bases not matched to a gene: 7. The germline CDR1 and CDR2 sequences are DFQATT and SNEGSKA (reference sequence). This CDR3 has 13 amino acids. The CDR3 spells CSASVGGRGEQFF. CDR3 bases: TGCAGTGCTAGCGTCGGCGGGAGGGGAGAGCAGTTCTTC.

The V and J genes are TRBV5-1 and TRBJ2-2; the D gene is possibly TRBD2 (7 bases). Germline-derived CDR1 and CDR2 are SGHRS and YFSETQ. Trimming removed 2 bases from V and 6 bases from J, with 14 bases in between. CDR3 size: 15 residues. The CDR3 protein is CASSLTGGGAGELFF. The CDR3 region has the DNA TGCGCCAGCAGCTTAACCGGCGGGGGCGCCGGGGAGCTGTTTTTT.

There are a few counts of this clonotype. The rearrangement links TRBV28 to TRBJ2-1; D perhaps matches TRBD2 (5 bases). This CDR3 spans 16 amino acids. Trimming pared 5 bases from V and 0 bases from J, leaving 14 bases between. CDR1 MDHEN and CDR2 SYDVKM come from the germline V gene. The DNA for the CDR3 is TGTGCCAGCAGTCGGACCACTGGGAGCTCCTACAATGAGCAGTTCTTC. Translated: CASSRTTGSSYNEQFF.

This clonotype was picked up many times. The genes are TRBV7-2 and TRBJ2-7, with no clear D. This CDR3 comprises 11 residues. Trimming removed 5 bases at V and 2 bases at J, with 4 bases between. Germline CDR1 reads SGHTA; CDR2 reads FQGNSA. The CDR3 DNA sequence: TGTGCCAGCAGCGCCGCCTACGAGCAGTACTTC. As protein: CASSAAYEQYF.

The rearrangement joins TRBV11-2 to TRBJ2-5; 11 positions match TRBD2. The CDR3 spans 16 residues. Trimming at V came to 5 bases and at J to 1 base, leaving 6 bases not matched to a gene. Germline V gene lookup returns CDR1 SGHAT and CDR2 FQNNGV. The CDR3 region is CASSPIAGGLQETQYF. DNA for the CDR3: TGTGCCAGCAGCCCCATAGCGGGAGGGCTCCAAGAGACCCAGTACTTC.

This chain uses TRBV6-2 or TRBV6-3 with TRBJ1-5, with TRBD1 as a possible D gene (6 bases). The V gene lost 8 bases and the J gene lost 2 bases, with 10 bases spanning the gap. Germline CDR1 and CDR2: MNHEY and SVGEGT. The CDR3 totals 13 residues. CDR3: CASGGVGNQPQHF. CDR3 DNA sequence: TGTGCCAGCGGGGGCGTGGGCAATCAGCCCCAGCATTTT.

The V gene is TRBV7-2, the J gene TRBJ2-7; TRBD1 matches at 9 bases. Trimming at V came to 4 bases and at J to 1 base, leaving 2 bases not matched to a gene. This CDR3 has 14 residues. Per the germline V gene, CDR1 is SGHTA and CDR2 is FQGNSA. CDR3 nucleotide sequence: TGTGCCAGCAGCTCGGACAGGGGATCCTACGAGCAGTACTTC. Translated: CASSSDRGSYEQYF.

The V gene is TRBV25-1, the J gene TRBJ2-1, with D possibly matching TRBD1 (5 bases). Germline CDR1 reads MGHDK; CDR2 reads SYGVNS. The CDR3 runs to 15 residues. V was shortened by 3 bases and J by 3 bases, with 12 bases between the two germline ends. CDR3 nucleotide sequence: TGTGCCAGCAGTGATACTCAGGGCCTCTACAATGAGCAGTTCTTC. This encodes CASSDTQGLYNEQFF.

This clonotype was seen only a few times. The rearrangement joins TRBV10-3 to TRBJ2-5; maybe TRBD2 (5 bases). Trimming left V 0 bases short and J 2 bases short, with 7 bases between. The germline V gene has CDR1 ENHRY and CDR2 SYGVKD. CDR3 length: 14 amino acids. The CDR3 nucleotides are TGTGCCATCAGTGAGTCTACTAGGCAAGAGACCCAGTACTTC. Translation gives CAISESTRQETQYF.

This sequence joins TRBV27 and TRBJ2-4, with 12 bases lining up with TRBD1. CDR3 length equals 12 residues. Trimming removed 5 bases from V and 15 bases from J; junction bases left unmatched: 5. Looked up from germline, CDR1 is MNHEY and CDR2 is SMNVEV (reference sequence). CDR3 sequence reads: CASSPGTGGLYF. CDR3 nucleotides: TGTGCCAGCAGTCCCGGGACAGGGGGCTTGTACTTC.

The chain carries TRBV2 and TRBJ2-6; 8 positions agree with TRBD1. Germline V CDR1 and CDR2: SNHLY, FYNNEI. The CDR3 consists of 16 residues. The J segment lost 3 bases and the V segment lost 6 bases, leaving 7 bases of the junction unmatched. CDR3 in amino acids: CASRIDRGSGANVLTF. DNA for the CDR3: TGTGCCAGCAGGATCGACAGGGGAAGTGGGGCCAACGTCCTGACTTTC.

This rearrangement joins TRBV14 to TRBJ1-2; 8 nucleotides agree with TRBD1. CDR3 size: 14 residues. V lost 4 bases to trimming and J lost 10 bases; unmatched junction nucleotides: 11. CDR1 and CDR2 (germline): SGHDN, FVKESK. Here the CDR3 reads CASSLQGAKVDYTF. In nucleotides, the CDR3 is TGTGCCAGCAGCCTTCAGGGGGCGAAGGTTGACTACACCTTC.

There are a few counts of this clonotype. The chain couples TRBV7-2 to TRBJ2-3, with 7 nucleotides matching TRBD2. Germline V gene lookup returns CDR1 SGHTA and CDR2 FQGNSA. The CDR3 consists of 15 residues. Germline trimming cut 6 bases from V and 2 bases from J; bases unmatched to any gene: 8. The CDR3 protein is CASRTSGLYTDTQYF. The CDR3 DNA sequence: TGTGCCAGCAGGACCTCGGGACTATACACAGATACGCAGTATTTT.

A remark on this clonotype: A read error may account for a junction end that differs from germline. This rearrangement joins TRBV12-3 or TRBV12-4 to TRBJ1-6; 7 bases are a match to TRBD1. The CDR3 sequence is 15 residues long. The CDR3 here is CASRLGGTGSSPLHF. The CDR3 region has the DNA TGTGCCAGCAGATTAGGGGGCACAGGGAGTTCACCCCTCCACTTT.

The chain carries TRBV20-1 and TRBJ2-5; TRBD1 or TRBD2 may be the D gene (5 bases each). Germline CDR1 reads DFQATT; CDR2 reads SNEGSKA (reference sequence). Deletions cut 1 base from V and 9 bases from J, with 18 bases between. The CDR3 is 14 amino acids. In nucleotides, the CDR3 is TGCAGTGCTAGAGTGGGGACGGATTCTTGGGCCCAGTACTTC. Protein sequence: CSARVGTDSWAQYF.

This clonotype was counted many times. The rearrangement joins TRBV4-1 to TRBJ1-1, with D possibly being TRBD1 (5 bases). CDR1 and CDR2 (germline): MGHRA, YSYEKL. V dropped 6 bases and J dropped 3 bases, with 14 bases sitting between them. This CDR3 contains 14 residues. CDR3 nucleotide sequence: TGCGCCAGCAGAAATTGGGGGAGGGACACTGAAGCTTTCTTT. It codes for CASRNWGRDTEAFF.

V is TRBV6-5 and J is TRBJ2-1, with TRBD2 as a possible D gene (5 bases). Germline V gives CDR1 MNHEY, CDR2 SVGAGI. V lost 6 bases and J lost 8, with 17 bases in between. CDR3 size: 14 residues. CDR3: CASRKAGGHDEQFF. Written as DNA, the CDR3 is TGTGCCAGCAGGAAGGCTGGAGGTCACGATGAGCAGTTCTTC.

In its sample, this clonotype was seen once. The chain employs TRBV9 and TRBJ2-2; no definite D call. The V end was cut by 0 bases, the J end by 7 bases, with 13 bases between. CDR3 length: 15 residues. Germline assignment: CDR1 SGDLS and CDR2 YYNGEE. The CDR3 loop reads CASSVGMASDGELFF. In DNA form, the CDR3 reads TGTGCCAGCAGCGTAGGAATGGCATCAGACGGGGAGCTGTTTTTT.

The chain uses TRBV21-1 and TRBJ2-6; the table's D gene call, TRBD1, was not cross checked with the DNA. TRBV21-1 is described as a pseudogene. This CDR3 spans 17 amino acids. The CDR3 here is CASSKGPGPLGANVLTF. The CDR3 DNA follows: TGTGCCAGCAGCAAAGGCCCGGGACCCCTTGGGGCCAACGTCCTGACTTTC.

This clonotype occurred a few times. The chain joins TRBV27 to TRBJ2-7; D is uncertain. The germline CDR1 and CDR2 sequences are MNHEY and SMNVEV (reference sequence). The CDR3 is 16 residues long. The V gene lost 0 bases and the J gene lost 0 bases, with 12 bases spanning the gap. Here the CDR3 DNA reads TGTGCCAGCAGTTTATCGAGGCCCAGGAGCTCCTACGAGCAGTACTTC. Its protein product is CASSLSRPRSSYEQYF.

The chain is built from TRBV6-2 or TRBV6-3 and TRBJ2-5; no reliable D call. The CDR3 covers 12 residues. Germline V CDR1 and CDR2: MNHEY, SVGEGT. Trimming pared 7 bases from V and 5 bases from J, leaving 11 bases between. The CDR3 reads CASKTSAETQYF. The CDR3 nucleotides read TGTGCCAGCAAAACAAGCGCTGAGACCCAGTACTTC.

J is TRBJ2-7 and V is TRBV7-2, with D possibly being TRBD1 or TRBD2 (7 bases each). The germline V and J ends were trimmed by 4 bases and 2 bases, with 18 bases remaining between them. Germline CDR1 and CDR2: SGHTA and FQGNSA. The length of the CDR3 is 16 residues. CDR3 amino acids: CASSSGGGGPTYEQYF. In DNA form, the CDR3 reads TGTGCCAGCAGCTCAGGGGGAGGGGGGCCAACCTACGAGCAGTACTTC.

V gene TRBV20-1 combines with J gene TRBJ2-7; no clear D gene. The CDR3 spans 14 residues. Looked up from germline, CDR1 is DFQATT and CDR2 is SNEGSKA (reference sequence). The V gene lost 0 bases and the J gene lost 5 bases, with 14 bases spanning the gap. DNA for the CDR3: TGCAGTGCTAGAGATGCGGTAGCAATCCACGAGCAGTACTTC. As protein: CSARDAVAIHEQYF.

This chain joins TRBV29-1 and TRBJ1-6, with a weak D call TRBD1 (6 bases). The CDR3 is 14 residues long. The V and J ends lost 6 bases and 6 bases respectively, with 15 bases between them. The germline V gene encodes CDR1 SQVTM and CDR2 ANQGSEA. CDR3 amino acids: CSVRWGGFNSPLHF. The CDR3 DNA reads as TGCAGCGTGCGGTGGGGGGGCTTTAATTCACCCCTCCACTTT.

J is TRBJ1-5 and V is TRBV4-3; D remains unclear. V shed 0 bases and J shed 3 bases, with 6 bases lying between them. Germline loops: CDR1 LGHNA, CDR2 YSLEER. This CDR3 is built from 14 residues. CDR3 region: CASSQEAHNQPQHF. CDR3 DNA: TGCGCCAGCAGCCAAGAGGCCCACAATCAGCCCCAGCATTTT.

On this clonotype: One end of the junction is discordant with germline, which a read error may explain. The chain combines TRBV10-1 with TRBJ1-1, with D possibly matching TRBD1 (5 bases). CDR3 length: 15 residues. Germline CDR1 reads WNHNN; CDR2 reads SYGVQD (reference sequence). CDR3 in DNA: TGCGCCAGCAGTGAGGGCGGGGACGGTAGCACTGAGGCTTTCTTT. Amino acid sequence: CASSEGGDGSTEAFF.

This clonotype was observed a handful of times. V and J are TRBV5-1 and TRBJ2-5; 11 nucleotides agree with TRBD2. After removal of 0 bases from V and 1 base from J, the junction contained 8 bases not matched to a gene. The length of the CDR3 is 18 residues. CDR1 and CDR2 (germline): SGHRS, YFSETQ. The CDR3 loop is CASSLDLAGGWGQETQYF. The CDR3 DNA is TGCGCCAGCAGCTTGGACCTAGCGGGAGGATGGGGCCAAGAGACCCAGTACTTC.

The genes are TRBV6-5 and TRBJ2-7; TRBD1 is a possible D gene (6 bases). Germline lookup yields CDR1 MNHEY and CDR2 SVGAGI. The CDR3 is made up of 14 amino acids. V was shortened by 6 bases and J by 2 bases, with 14 bases between the two germline ends. CDR3 protein: CASRNNRAPYEQYF. The CDR3, as DNA: TGTGCCAGCAGAAATAACAGGGCCCCCTACGAGCAGTACTTC.

The J gene is TRBJ2-1, the V gene TRBV6-2 or TRBV6-3; D assignment may be TRBD1 or TRBD2 (5 bases each). This CDR3 has 12 amino acids. The V gene's germline CDR1 is MNHEY and CDR2 SVGEGT. V dropped 8 bases and J dropped 4 bases, with 9 bases sitting between them. CDR3 sequence: CASGRQYNEQFF. CDR3 nucleotide sequence: TGTGCCAGCGGGAGACAGTACAATGAGCAGTTCTTC.